The 2 T cell receptor beta chains presented below share a single source sample, sequenced in a study of monozygotic twins with inflammatory bowel disease. TCRdb re-called the 5' RACE reads and catalogs CDR3 proteins one per entry, DNA excluded. Its clone listing holds about 440,000 distinct CDR3 sequences. Sample: blood. Receptors were obtained from a human donor with ulcerative colitis or Crohn's disease, or a healthy co-twin of an affected twin (not recorded which).

V gene TRBV20-1 combines with J gene TRBJ2-1; absent DNA, TCRdb's TRBD2 call cannot be checked. Germline V CDR1 and CDR2: DFQATT, SNEGSKA (reference sequence). CDR3 size: 16 residues. CDR3 protein: CSATQTSGRLLNEQFF.

The chain recombines TRBV20-1 with TRBJ2-7; TCRdb names TRBD2, which stays unverified in the absence of DNA. The germline gives CDR1 DFQATT, CDR2 SNEGSKA (reference sequence). The CDR3 contains 12 residues. The CDR3 spells CSAPRTIHEQYF.